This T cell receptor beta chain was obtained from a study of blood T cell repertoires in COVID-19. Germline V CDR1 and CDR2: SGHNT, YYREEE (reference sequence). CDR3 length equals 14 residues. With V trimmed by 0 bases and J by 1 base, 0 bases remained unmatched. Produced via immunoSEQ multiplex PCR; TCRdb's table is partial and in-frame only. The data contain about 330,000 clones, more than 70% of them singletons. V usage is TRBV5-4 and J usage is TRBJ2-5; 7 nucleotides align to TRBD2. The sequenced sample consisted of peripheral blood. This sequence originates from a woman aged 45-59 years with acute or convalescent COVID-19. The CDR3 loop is CASSLGGSQETQYF. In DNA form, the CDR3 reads TGTGCCAGCAGCTTGGGCGGGAGCCAAGAGACCCAGTACTTC.